The following is a T cell receptor beta chain sequence with its context. This clonotype has at least ten counts. The antigen it binds to is not known. The sample holds no much larger clone one base away, and base qualities are not on file. Reading from cysteine to phenylalanine, the CDR3 counts 12 amino acids. The CDR3 DNA has 36 bases and is translated from base 1. V sheds 2 bases and J sheds 7 bases, leaving 9 bases between their ends. According to the germline V gene, CDR1 reads MDHEN and CDR2 reads SYDVKM. The library was obtained by 5' RACE. The sample was run on a NextSeq 500. To allow correction of PCR and sequencing errors, the TCR library protocol tagged every TCR cDNA molecule with a unique molecular identifier. Per the authors' processing: Decombinator tools were used for TCR identification, UMI-based error correction and CDR3 extraction. TCRs above a frequency of 2 per 1,000, corresponding to the top 1% of the tumor frequency distribution, were defined as expanded. Expanded tumor TCRs were classed as regional if statistically deemed absent (corrected P<0.05) from at least one tumor region, otherwise ubiquitous. Renyi diversity was computed with the R vegan package after each repertoire had been subsampled 100 times to 5,000 TCRs. CDR3 similarity networks were built from amino acid triplet string-kernel similarity, connecting CDR3s with pairwise similarity above 0.82. In TCRdb, the public reads were trimmed at Q25 with fastp and aligned with MiXCR, with productive beta chains retained. Every entry covers one CDR3 protein and lists the most common genes and DNA from its rows. The V and J calls reflect TCRdb's pipeline rather than the authors' work. The sample yields about 100,000 distinct CDR3 sequences; 4.4% were counted once. The ten largest clonotypes hold around 20% of the sample.

This entry comes from a study of spatial heterogeneity in lung cancer (dated by TCRdb to the late 2010s). About the study as a whole: Beta-chain transcripts were consistently detected in greater numbers than alpha-chain transcripts, which likely reflected higher beta-chain transcript abundance. TCR transcript counts in tumor regions correlated strongly with a T cell transcriptional module score from matched bulk RNA-seq. In the raw uncorrected reads, each unique combination of TCR and UMI appeared on average more than ten times. TCR alpha and beta repertoires were quantitatively compared across multiple tumor regions, matched nontumor lung and blood in non-small cell lung cancer. Nonsynonymous mutation counts, determined by whole-exome sequencing of tumor tissue, were related to features of the TCR repertoire. Both alpha and beta chains were TCR-sequenced in around 220 tumor regions, some 64 matched nontumor lung samples and 56 PBMC samples obtained at surgery.

The sample's time point label, in plain terms: sample taken at primary tumor resection. Samples were obtained from 72 patients with early-stage, untreated non-small cell lung cancer from the lung TRACERx cohort. For TCR sequencing, whole RNA was extracted from tumor and nontumor lung tissue, or from cryopreserved PBMC samples, and no cell sorting was done. Only patients for whom sufficient RNA was available from at least two tumor regions were selected for TCR sequencing. Tumor and adjacent nontumor lung specimens were reviewed by a lung pathologist before selection. Results the study describes overall, beyond this receptor: TCR-seq coverage of tumor T cells was estimated at only 5.5% to 8.5% for alpha chains and 13% for beta chains. Confirming at a functional level the hypothesis that regional TCRs recognize regional mutations was considered to require additional single-cell paired TCR alpha and beta sequencing. The number of expanded intratumoral alpha and beta TCRs correlated with the tumor nonsynonymous mutation count. The count of ubiquitous expanded TCRs correlated with the count of ubiquitous nonsynonymous mutations, and the count of regional expanded TCRs correlated with the count of regional nonsynonymous mutations.

The rearrangement combines TRBV28 with TRBJ2-7; a tentative D call is TRBD2 (5 bases match). This receptor was taken from a male donor with early-stage non-small cell lung cancer. This sample comprised lung tumor tissue, obtained at surgery. The sequence in DNA is TGTGCCAGCAGTTTAAGAGGGTGGGAGCAGTACTTC. It specifies CASSLRGWEQYF.